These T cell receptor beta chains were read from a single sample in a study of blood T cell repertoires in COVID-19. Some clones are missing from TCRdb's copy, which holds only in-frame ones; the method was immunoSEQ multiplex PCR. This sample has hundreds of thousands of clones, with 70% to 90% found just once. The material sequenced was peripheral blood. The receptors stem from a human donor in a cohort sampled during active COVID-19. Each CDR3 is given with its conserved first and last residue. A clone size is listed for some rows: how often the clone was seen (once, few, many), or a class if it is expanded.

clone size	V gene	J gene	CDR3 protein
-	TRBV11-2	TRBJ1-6	CASMWGRGWAKNSPLHF
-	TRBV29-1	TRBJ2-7	CSVVGGTGIFYEQYF
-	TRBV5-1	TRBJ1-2	CASSPLQGSRYGYTF
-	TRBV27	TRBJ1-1	CASSSMGQGNTEAFF
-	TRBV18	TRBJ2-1	CASSPQLGSLGYYNEQFF
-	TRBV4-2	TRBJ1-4	CASSQESSADLVAGEKLFF
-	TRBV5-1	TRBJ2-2	CASSRRLAGATGELFF
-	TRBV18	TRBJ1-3	CASSPLGQGRGNTIYF
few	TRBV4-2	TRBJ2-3	CASSQDRQDRKDTQYF
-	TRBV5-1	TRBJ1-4	CASSLDRGGEKLFF
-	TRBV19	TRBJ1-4	CASTTPGFDEKLFF
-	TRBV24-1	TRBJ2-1	CALSIRVTNEQFF
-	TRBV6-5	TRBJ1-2	CASSYHGGDYGYTF
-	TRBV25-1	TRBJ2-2	CASSERTDTGELFF
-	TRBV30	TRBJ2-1	CAWSVGRGGPSSYNEQFF
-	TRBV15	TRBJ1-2	CATSIPGLEQAGGYTF
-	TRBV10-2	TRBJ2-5	CASSGSGWSGRVETQYF
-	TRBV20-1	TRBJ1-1	CSATQLTEAFF
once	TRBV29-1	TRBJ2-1	CSVEDHGAGYNEQFF
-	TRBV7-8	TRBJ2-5	CASSHDYGETQYF
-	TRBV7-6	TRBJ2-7	CASSLAEGDGYEQYF
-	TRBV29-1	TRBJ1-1	CSVAKGENTEAFF
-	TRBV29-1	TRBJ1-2	CSAWTGGNYGYTF
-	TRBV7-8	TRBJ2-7	CASSPMRVYWFEQYF
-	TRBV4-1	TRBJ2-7	CASSPGTSASSYEQYF